This T cell receptor (beta chain) came from a study of cytomegalovirus exposure and HLA in healthy donors. The germline V gene encodes CDR1 MNHNS and CDR2 SASEGT. This CDR3 is 15 amino acids long. J gave up 8 bases and V 2 bases, and 7 bases lay outside the gene matches. About this clone: Its antigen is not known.

Primers for the PCR totalled 60 Vbeta and 13 Jbeta. TCRdb's copy holds only in-frame clones and misses some; the assay was immunoSEQ multiplex PCR. Among about 120,000 clones listed, roughly 80% were seen once. Overall study results and limits: Looking again later, the authors saw that most CMV-associated TCR beta chains seemed HLA-restricted. It was confirmed in vitro that three of the CMV-associated chains were specific for CMV antigens.

This chain connects TRBV6-1 to TRBJ2-1, with 9 nucleotides matching TRBD2. Sequences were obtained from PBMCs. This TCR derives from a woman between 18 and 29 years old in good health and CMV-seronegative. The CDR3 loop is CASSESGTSSHEQFF. Written as DNA, the CDR3 is TGTGCCAGCAGTGAATCCGGGACTAGCAGCCATGAGCAGTTCTTC.